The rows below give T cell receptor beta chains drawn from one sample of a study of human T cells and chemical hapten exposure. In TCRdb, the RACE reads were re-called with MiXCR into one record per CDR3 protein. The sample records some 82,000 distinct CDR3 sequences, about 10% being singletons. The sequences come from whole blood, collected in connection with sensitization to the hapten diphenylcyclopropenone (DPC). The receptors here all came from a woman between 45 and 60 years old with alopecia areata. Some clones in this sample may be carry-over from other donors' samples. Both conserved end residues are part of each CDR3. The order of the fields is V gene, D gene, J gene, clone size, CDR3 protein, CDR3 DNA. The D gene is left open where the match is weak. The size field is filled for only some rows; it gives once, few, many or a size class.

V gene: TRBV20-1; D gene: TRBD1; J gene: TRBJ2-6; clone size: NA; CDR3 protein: CSAPDRGTGANVLTF; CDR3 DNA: TGCAGTGCACCGGACAGGGGAACTGGGGCCAACGTCCTGACTTTC
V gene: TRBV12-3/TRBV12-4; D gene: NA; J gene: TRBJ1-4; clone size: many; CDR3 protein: CASSAPGLNEKLFF; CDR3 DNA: TGTGCCAGTTCCGCGCCGGGGCTTAATGAAAAACTGTTTTTT
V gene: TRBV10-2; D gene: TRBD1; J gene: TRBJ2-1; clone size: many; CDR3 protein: CASSESLETGPQQFF; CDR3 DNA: TGCGCCAGCAGTGAGTCCCTAGAGACAGGGCCACAGCAGTTCTTC
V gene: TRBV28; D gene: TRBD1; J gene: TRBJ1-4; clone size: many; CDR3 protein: CASSLRQGWEKLFF; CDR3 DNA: TGTGCCAGCAGCCTACGACAGGGTTGGGAAAAACTGTTTTTT
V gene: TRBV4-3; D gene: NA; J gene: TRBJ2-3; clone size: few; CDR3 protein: CASSLQSDLDTDTQYF; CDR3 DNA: TGCGCCAGCAGCCTACAAAGTGACCTGGACACAGATACGCAGTATTTT
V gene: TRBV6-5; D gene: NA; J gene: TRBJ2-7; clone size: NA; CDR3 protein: CASHGGGEQYF; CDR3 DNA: TGTGCCAGCCACGGGGGTGGCGAGCAGTACTTC
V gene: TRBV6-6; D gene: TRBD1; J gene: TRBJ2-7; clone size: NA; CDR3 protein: CASSLITGAITYEQYF; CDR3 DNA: TGTGCCAGCAGTTTAATTACAGGGGCCATCACCTACGAGCAGTACTTC
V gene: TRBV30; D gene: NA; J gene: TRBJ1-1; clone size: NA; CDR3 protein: CAWSVRRNTEAFF; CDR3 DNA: TGTGCCTGGAGTGTACGCCGCAACACTGAAGCTTTCTTT
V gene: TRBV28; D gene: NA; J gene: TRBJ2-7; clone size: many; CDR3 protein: CASSLVSSGMGNEQYF; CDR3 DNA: TGTGCCAGCAGTTTAGTAAGTTCAGGAATGGGTAACGAGCAGTACTTC
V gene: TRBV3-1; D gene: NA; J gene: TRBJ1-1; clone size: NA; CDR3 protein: CASSLGPSMNTEAFF; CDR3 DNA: TGTGCCAGCAGCCTGGGGCCATCAATGAACACTGAAGCTTTCTTT
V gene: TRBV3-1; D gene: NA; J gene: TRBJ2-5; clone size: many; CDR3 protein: CASSQVWGETQYF; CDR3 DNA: TGTGCCAGCAGCCAAGTCTGGGGAGAGACCCAGTACTTC
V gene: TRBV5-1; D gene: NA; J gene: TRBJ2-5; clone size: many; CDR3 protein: CASSLGQTQETQYF; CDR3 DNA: TGCGCCAGCAGCTTGGGGCAGACCCAAGAGACCCAGTACTTC
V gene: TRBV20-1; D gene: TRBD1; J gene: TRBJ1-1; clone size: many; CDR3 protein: CSASNPGQGNTEAFF; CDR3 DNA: TGCAGTGCTTCCAATCCGGGACAGGGAAATACTGAAGCTTTCTTT
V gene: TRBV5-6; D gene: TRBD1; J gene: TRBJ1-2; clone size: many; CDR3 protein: CASSGTGEVMGGYTF; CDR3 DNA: TGTGCCAGCAGCGGTACAGGGGAAGTCATGGGTGGCTACACCTTC
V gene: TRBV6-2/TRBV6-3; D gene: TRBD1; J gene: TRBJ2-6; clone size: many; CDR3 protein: CASSFNPGQVTGANVLTF; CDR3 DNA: TGTGCCAGCAGTTTCAACCCGGGACAGGTCACTGGGGCCAACGTCCTGACTTTC
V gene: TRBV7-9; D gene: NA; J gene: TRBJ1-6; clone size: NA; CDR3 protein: CASSKTADNSPLHF; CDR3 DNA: TGTGCCAGCAGCAAGACGGCAGATAATTCACCCCTCCACTTT
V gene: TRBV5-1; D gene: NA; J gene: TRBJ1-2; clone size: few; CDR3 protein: CASSSGNYGYTF; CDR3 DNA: TGCGCCAGCAGCTCCGGGAATTATGGCTACACCTTC
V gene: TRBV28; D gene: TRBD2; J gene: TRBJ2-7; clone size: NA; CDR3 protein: CASSLQRDAYEQYF; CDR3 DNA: TGTGCCAGCAGTCTCCAGCGGGATGCCTACGAGCAGTACTTC
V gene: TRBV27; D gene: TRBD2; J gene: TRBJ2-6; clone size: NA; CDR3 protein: CASTKSGAGANVLTF; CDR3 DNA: TGTGCCAGCACCAAAAGCGGGGCTGGGGCCAACGTCCTGACTTTC
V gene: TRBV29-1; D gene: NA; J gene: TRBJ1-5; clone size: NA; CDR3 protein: CSVLDGVNQPQHF; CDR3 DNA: TGCAGCGTGCTCGACGGTGTCAATCAGCCCCAGCATTTT
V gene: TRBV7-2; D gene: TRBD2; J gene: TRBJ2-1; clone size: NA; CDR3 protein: CASSLDFSSGRNYNEQFF; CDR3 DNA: TGTGCCAGCAGCTTAGATTTCTCTAGCGGGAGGAACTACAATGAGCAGTTCTTC
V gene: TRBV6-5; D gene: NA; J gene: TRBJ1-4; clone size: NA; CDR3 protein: CASSYSTGTNEKLFF; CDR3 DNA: TGTGCCAGCAGTTACTCCACAGGGACTAATGAAAAACTGTTTTTT
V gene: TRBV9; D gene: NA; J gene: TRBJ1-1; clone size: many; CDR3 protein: CASSLGPTMGTEAFF; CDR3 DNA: TGTGCCAGCAGCCTAGGGCCGACGATGGGCACTGAAGCTTTCTTT
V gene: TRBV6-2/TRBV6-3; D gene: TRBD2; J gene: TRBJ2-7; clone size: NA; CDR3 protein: CASSLTGLAGAEQYF; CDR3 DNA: TGTGCCAGCAGCCTTACTGGACTAGCGGGAGCCGAGCAGTACTTC
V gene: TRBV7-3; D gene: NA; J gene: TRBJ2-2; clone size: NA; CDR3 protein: CASSINRAPGGELFF; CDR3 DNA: TGTGCCAGCAGCATTAACCGGGCCCCAGGCGGGGAGCTGTTTTTT
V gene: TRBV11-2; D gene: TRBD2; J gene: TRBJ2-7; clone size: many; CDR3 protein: CASSRGTSGSYEQYF; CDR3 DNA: TGTGCCAGCAGCCGCGGGACTAGCGGCTCCTACGAGCAGTACTTC
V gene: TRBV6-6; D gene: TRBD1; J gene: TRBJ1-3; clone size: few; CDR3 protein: CASRALGGLSGNTIYF; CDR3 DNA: TGTGCCAGCAGGGCATTAGGGGGCCTCTCTGGAAACACCATATATTTT
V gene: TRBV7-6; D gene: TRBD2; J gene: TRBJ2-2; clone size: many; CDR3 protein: CASSLSASGRTGELFF; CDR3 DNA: TGTGCCAGCAGCTTGAGCGCTAGCGGGAGGACCGGGGAGCTGTTTTTT
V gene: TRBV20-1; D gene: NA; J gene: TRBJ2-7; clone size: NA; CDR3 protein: CSARSRDFQGEQYF; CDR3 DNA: TGCAGTGCTAGGTCCCGGGATTTCCAGGGCGAGCAGTACTTC
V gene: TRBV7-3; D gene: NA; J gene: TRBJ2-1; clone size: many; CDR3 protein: CASSFGGKGYNEQFF; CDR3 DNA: TGTGCCAGCAGCTTCGGGGGTAAGGGATACAATGAGCAGTTCTTC
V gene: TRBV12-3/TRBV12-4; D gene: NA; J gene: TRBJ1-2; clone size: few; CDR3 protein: CASSLARRSYYGYTF; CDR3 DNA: TGTGCCAGCAGTTTGGCACGTCGCTCCTACTATGGCTACACCTTC
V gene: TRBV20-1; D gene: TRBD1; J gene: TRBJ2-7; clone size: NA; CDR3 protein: CSAESGQTKMYEQYF; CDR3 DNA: TGCAGTGCCGAATCGGGACAGACAAAAATGTACGAGCAGTACTTC
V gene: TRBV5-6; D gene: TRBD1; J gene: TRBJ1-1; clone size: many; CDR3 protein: CASSSTGNRAFFEAFF; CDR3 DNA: TGTGCCAGCAGCTCGACAGGGAACCGGGCTTTCTTTGAAGCTTTCTTT
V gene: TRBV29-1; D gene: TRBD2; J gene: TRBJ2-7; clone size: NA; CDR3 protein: CSVEDPMTSGGSYEQYF; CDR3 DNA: TGCAGCGTTGAAGATCCCATGACTAGCGGCGGCTCCTACGAGCAGTACTTC
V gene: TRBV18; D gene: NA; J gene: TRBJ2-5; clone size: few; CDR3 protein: CASSPQHRMEETQYF; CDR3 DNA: TGTGCCAGCTCACCACAGCACAGAATGGAGGAGACCCAGTACTTC
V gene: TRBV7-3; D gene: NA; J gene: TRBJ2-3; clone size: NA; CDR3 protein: CASSLGDRIDTDTQYF; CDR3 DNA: TGTGCCAGCAGCTTAGGTGACAGGATAGACACAGATACGCAGTATTTT
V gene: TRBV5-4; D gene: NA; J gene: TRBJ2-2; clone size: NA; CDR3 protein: CAITMGGVGPGELFF; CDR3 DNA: TGTGCCATAACTATGGGCGGAGTTGGACCCGGGGAGCTGTTTTTT
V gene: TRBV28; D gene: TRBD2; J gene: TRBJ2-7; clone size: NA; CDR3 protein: CASSLVLAGGDEQYF; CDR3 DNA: TGTGCCAGCAGTTTAGTGCTAGCGGGAGGCGACGAGCAGTACTTC
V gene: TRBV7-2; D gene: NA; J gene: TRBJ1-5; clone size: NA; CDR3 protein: CASSLDRSGNQPQHF; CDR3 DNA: TGTGCCAGCAGCTTAGACCGGTCGGGCAATCAGCCCCAGCATTTT
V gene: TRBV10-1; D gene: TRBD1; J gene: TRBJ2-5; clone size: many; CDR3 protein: CASRLTTDRGVWETQYF; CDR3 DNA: TGCGCCAGCAGACTTACCACCGACAGGGGAGTATGGGAGACCCAGTACTTC
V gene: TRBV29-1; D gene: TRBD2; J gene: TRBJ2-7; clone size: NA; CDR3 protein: CSAGGSSRSYEQYF; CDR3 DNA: TGCAGCGCCGGGGGGTCTAGCAGAAGCTACGAGCAGTACTTC
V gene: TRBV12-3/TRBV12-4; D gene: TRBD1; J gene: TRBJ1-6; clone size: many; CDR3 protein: CASSSTGGTFPLHF; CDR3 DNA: TGTGCCAGCAGTTCGACAGGGGGAACATTCCCCCTCCACTTT
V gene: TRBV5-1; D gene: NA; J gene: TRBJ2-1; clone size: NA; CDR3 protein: CASSVEDIRDYNEQFF; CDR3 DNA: TGCGCCAGCAGCGTCGAAGACATAAGAGACTACAATGAGCAGTTCTTC